This T cell receptor (beta chain) comes out of a study of T cells in Graves' hyperthyroidism and ophthalmopathy. The sample holds many counts of this clonotype. Antigen unknown. There were TCR beta CDR3 regions amplified from RNA transcripts. A first-round RT-PCR of the TCR CDR3 used the HTBI primer set. TCRdb recomputed calls from the multiplex PCR reads with MiXCR, one row per CDR3 protein. The top ten hold 10% to 15% of the sample, which has under 300,000 distinct CDR3 sequences, roughly 15% seen once. Regarding the study as a whole: Most clonotypes expanded in thyroid above 0.001 were likewise present in blood.

This sample holds PBMCs from less than 13 ml fresh peripheral blood. This receptor was obtained from a woman in her thirties or forties with Graves' hyperthyroidism that later progressed to Graves' ophthalmopathy. Material for sequencing was blood.

The DNA of the CDR3 is TGTGCCAGCAGTTCCGGGACAGGGCTTCAGCCCCAGCATTTT. It encodes CASSSGTGLQPQHF. The rearrangement joins TRBV27 to TRBJ1-5, with 9 bases lining up with TRBD1. The J segment lost 6 bases and the V segment lost 4 bases, leaving 4 bases of the junction unmatched. The CDR3 consists of 14 residues. The germline V gene has CDR1 MNHEY and CDR2 SMNVEV (reference sequence).